The sequence of this TCR beta chain was determined in a study of blood T cell repertoires in COVID-19. Germline V gene sequence: CDR1 SGHVS, CDR2 FNYEAQ. The CDR3 has 15 amino acids. Trimming left V 1 base short and J 2 bases short, with 12 bases between. The assay was immunoSEQ multiplex PCR, and TCRdb's table has in-frame clones only and misses some. This table holds roughly 100,000 clones, 80% to 90% found once. The sequence derives from a woman aged 25 to 39 with acute or convalescent COVID-19. The chain employs TRBV7-6 and TRBJ2-7, with unresolved D. Sequencing was carried out using peripheral blood. The CDR3 region has the DNA TGTGCCAGCAGCTTAGAAGCTACGGTGACCTACGAGCAGTACTTC. Its protein product is CASSLEATVTYEQYF.